Each of the 16 T cell receptor beta chains below was sequenced from the same sample in a study of T cell clonality in common variable immunodeficiency. The assay was immunoSEQ multiplex PCR, and TCRdb's table has in-frame clones only and misses some. The sample yields fewer than 50,000 clones, without any singletons. Specimen: peripheral blood mononuclear cells. These TCRs come from a person between 18 and 75 years old in good health.

This clone has at least ten counts. The read ends 3 residues shy of where the CDR3 ends; the end is completed using the germline J gene. V usage is TRBV23-1 and J usage is TRBJ2-3; 9 positions agree with TRBD1. TRBV23-1 is designated an ORF whose function remains uncertain. V dropped 2 bases and J dropped 3; count of bases not matched to a gene: 3. The CDR3 extends over 15 amino acids. CDR3 sequence reads: CASSQGTGWTDTQYF. The sequenced CDR3 bases are TGCGCCAGCAGTCAAGGGACAGGGTGGACAGATACG.

This clone appeared many times. The CDR3 bases that were read are TGCGCCAGCAACCTTGGACTAGCGGGAGGTGGTGGCTCCTACGAG. Protein product: CASNLGLAGGGGSYE. The whole CDR3 is CASNLGLAGGGGSYEQYF. The chain employs TRBV5-1 and TRBJ2-7, with 14 bases that match TRBD2. Sequencing ends 3 residues short of the CDR3 end; the germline J gene provides the rest. Germline-derived CDR1 and CDR2 are SGHRS and YFSETQ. The V and J ends lost 6 bases and 0 bases, in that order; junction bases with no gene match: 11. This CDR3 spans 18 amino acids. Drawing the rest from reference TRBV5-1 and TRBJ2-7, the complete variable domain is KAGVTQTPRYLIKTRGQQVTLSCSPISGHRSVSWYQQTPGQGLQFLFEYFSETQRNKGNFPGRFSGRQFSNSRSEMNVSTLELGDSALYLCASNLGLAGGGGSYEQYFGPGTRLTVT.

This clone was detected ten times or more. The CDR3 goes on 3 residues after the read ends, and that part is filled in from the germline J gene. The rearrangement links TRBV2 to TRBJ2-6; 10 positions match TRBD2. Germline lookup yields CDR1 SNHLY and CDR2 FYNNEI. CDR3 length: 18 residues. V lost 3 bases and J lost 3; bases outside the gene matches: 8. CDR3: CASSEISGRARGANVLTF. The part of the CDR3 DNA that was read is TGTGCCAGCAGTGAGATCAGCGGGAGGGCCCGTGGGGCCAACGTC.

This clone was recorded many times. The CDR3 sequence is CASSLGHTNSPLHF. The CDR3 bases that were read are TGTGCCAGCAGCTTGGGACACACCAATTCACCC. The rearrangement links TRBV5-6 to TRBJ1-6; D unresolved. The CDR3 end falls 3 residues outside the read, so it is completed with the germline J gene. This CDR3 region has 14 residues. Germline V gene lookup returns CDR1 SGHDT and CDR2 YYEEEE. Trimming removed 0 bases from V and 7 bases from J, with 8 bases in between.

This clone was seen a few times. The read ends 3 residues shy of where the CDR3 ends; the end is completed using the germline J gene. The chain has TRBV2 and TRBJ1-5; 8 nucleotides match TRBD1. Germline trimming cut 5 bases from V and 2 bases from J; bases unmatched to any gene: 5. The CDR3 sequence is 15 residues long. Germline V gene lookup returns CDR1 SNHLY and CDR2 FYNNEI. The CDR3: CASSRQGLRNQPQHF. The CDR3 bases that were read are TGTGCCAGCAGTAGACAGGGGTTGCGCAATCAGCCC.

This clone was detected many times. The read ends 3 residues early relative to the CDR3; the germline J gene fills the gap. The chain employs TRBV13 and TRBJ2-3; D is undetermined. This CDR3 spans 16 amino acids. Trimming left V 1 base short and J 2 bases short, with 13 bases between. The germline V gene encodes CDR1 PRHDT and CDR2 FYEKMQ (reference sequence). CDR3 DNA (partial): TGTGCCAGCAGCTTAGCCCACTTCGGTATCACAGATACG. Encoded protein: CASSLAHFGITDT. The whole CDR3 is CASSLAHFGITDTQYF.

This clone was detected many times. The read falls 3 residues short of the CDR3 end, and the missing part is taken from the germline J gene. The gene calls are TRBV5-1 and TRBJ2-7; 7 bases fit TRBD1. Trimming cost V 4 bases and J 6 bases; bases outside gene matches: 13. This CDR3 is built from 15 residues. CDR1 and CDR2 from the germline V gene are SGHRS and YFSETQ. The CDR3 reads CASSAGAQGVGEQYF. Incomplete CDR3 DNA: TGCGCCAGCAGCGCGGGCGCGCAGGGGGTGGGCGAG.

A few counts support this clone. CDR3 sequence: CASSPSGEGPDYEQYF. The sequenced CDR3 bases are TGTGCCAGCTCACCCTCAGGGGAGGGGCCGGACTACGAG. V usage is TRBV18 and J usage is TRBJ2-7, with D possibly TRBD2 on 7 matching bases. The read ends 3 residues shy of where the CDR3 ends; the end is completed using the germline J gene. V was clipped by 3 bases and J by 3 bases, with 18 bases between them. The CDR3 has 16 residues. The germline V gene encodes CDR1 KGHSH and CDR2 LQKENI.

This clone appeared many times. Read sequence stops 3 residues before the CDR3 end, and the germline J gene provides the missing end. The V call is TRBV6-2 or TRBV6-3, the J call TRBJ1-4; 10 positions agree with TRBD1. Per germline, CDR1 MNHEY and CDR2 SVGEGT. J lost 8 bases, V lost 6 bases, and 6 bases had no gene match. The CDR3 is 14 residues long. Here the CDR3 reads CASSPRDRGEKLFF. Partial CDR3 DNA: TGTGCCAGCAGCCCGAGGGACAGGGGAGAAAAA.

This clone has at least ten counts. Read data end 3 residues before the CDR3 end; the end is taken from the germline J gene. This rearrangement joins TRBV20-1 to TRBJ2-2; TRBD2 might be the D (6 bases). With 6 bases removed from V and 2 bases from J, the gap between germline ends came to 13 bases. The CDR3 sequence is 14 residues long. CDR1 DFQATT and CDR2 SNEGSKA come from the germline V gene (reference sequence). The CDR3 bases that were read are TGCAGTGCGCTTGGGGGGAAAAACACCGGGGAG. It yields the protein CSALGGKNTGE. The entire CDR3 is CSALGGKNTGELFF.

Many counts were recorded for this clone. The CDR3 end lies 3 residues beyond the end of the read and is filled in from the germline J gene. The rearrangement uses TRBV28 and TRBJ2-7; TRBD2 is a possible D gene (6 bases). Germline V gene data show CDR1 as MDHEN and CDR2 as SYDVKM. The length of the CDR3 is 17 residues. V was cut by 5 bases and J by 3 bases, with 23 bases left in between. This CDR3 is CASSQPRLAREGYEQYF. The covered CDR3 bases are TGTGCCAGCAGTCAACCACGGCTAGCGAGAGAGGGCTACGAG.

This clone has more than one count but fewer than ten. The CDR3 is CASSNPRDRGGETQYF. The sequenced CDR3 bases are TGTGCCAGTAGTAATCCCCGCGACCGAGGGGGAGAGACC. The rearrangement joins TRBV19 to TRBJ2-5; perhaps TRBD1 as D (6 bases). The read comes to an end 3 residues before the CDR3 does, leaving the germline J gene to fill in the end. The CDR3 totals 16 residues. Germline lookup yields CDR1 LNHDA and CDR2 SQIVND (reference sequence). V gave up 4 bases and J gave up 4 bases, with 19 bases separating them.

This clone was counted ten times or more. Sequencing ends 3 residues short of the CDR3 end; the germline J gene provides the rest. The V call is TRBV20-1, the J call TRBJ2-3; D unclear. V lost 5 bases and J 6 bases, leaving 21 bases between the germline ends. This CDR3 is built from 15 residues. CDR1 is DFQATT and CDR2 is SNEGSKA in the germline V gene (reference sequence). Here the CDR3 reads CSAYPPRRSADTQYF. Partial CDR3 DNA: TGCAGTGCTTATCCCCCTCGGCGGTCGGCCGATACG.

This clone was recorded at least ten times. The read terminates 3 residues ahead of where the CDR3 ends, so the germline J gene completes it. The chain combines TRBV19 with TRBJ2-1; 11 bases match TRBD2. Germline V gene sequence: CDR1 LNHDA, CDR2 SQIVND (reference sequence). V was pared by 2 bases and J by 0 bases, with 6 bases of the junction left unmatched. There are 18 residues in the CDR3. The sequenced CDR3 bases are TGTGCCAGTAGTATAAGGTCACTAGCGGGAGCCTCCTACAATGAG. As protein: CASSIRSLAGASYNE. The full-length CDR3 reads as CASSIRSLAGASYNEQFF.

This clone was picked up many times. The read ends 3 residues shy of where the CDR3 ends; the end is completed using the germline J gene. V is TRBV7-3 and J is TRBJ2-1; TRBD1 agrees at 7 bases. The CDR3 loop spans 15 amino acids. J gave up 4 bases and V 5 bases, and 8 bases lay outside the gene matches. CDR1 SGHTA and CDR2 FQGTGA come from the germline V gene. The CDR3 sequence is CASSQEGALYNEQFF. The DNA read from the CDR3 is TGTGCCAGCAGCCAAGAGGGGGCCTTGTACAATGAG.

Ten or more counts support this clone. The read ends 3 residues early relative to the CDR3; the germline J gene fills the gap. The chain carries TRBV20-1 and TRBJ1-1, with D tentatively TRBD1 (6 bases). Germline V gives CDR1 DFQATT, CDR2 SNEGSKA (reference sequence). CDR3 length: 16 amino acids. With 7 bases removed from V and 1 base from J, the gap between germline ends came to 22 bases. This CDR3 is CSVSTGREPENTEAFF. Incomplete CDR3 DNA: TGCAGTGTCTCCACAGGGCGAGAGCCCGAGAACACTGAA.